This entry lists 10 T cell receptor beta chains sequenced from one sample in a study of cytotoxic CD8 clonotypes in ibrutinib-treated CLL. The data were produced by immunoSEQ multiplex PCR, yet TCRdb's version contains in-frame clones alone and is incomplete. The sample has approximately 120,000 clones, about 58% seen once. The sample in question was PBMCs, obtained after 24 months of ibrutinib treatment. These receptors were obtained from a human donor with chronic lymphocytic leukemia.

The DNA of the CDR3 is TGTGCCTGGACCGGGACAGGGGTCCCCGAGCAGTACTTC. It translates to CAWTGTGVPEQYF. The chain carries TRBV30 and TRBJ2-7, with 10 nucleotides matching TRBD1. CDR1 and CDR2 (germline): GTSNPN, SVGIG (reference sequence). The CDR3 length is 13 residues. The V segment lost 4 bases and the J segment 6 bases; nucleotides outside the gene matches: 6.

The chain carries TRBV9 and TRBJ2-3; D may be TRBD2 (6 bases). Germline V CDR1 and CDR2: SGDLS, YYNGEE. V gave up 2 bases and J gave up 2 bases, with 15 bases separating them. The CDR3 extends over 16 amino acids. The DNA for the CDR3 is TGTGCCAGCAGCGTGAGAACCGGCGGGATCACAGATACGCAGTATTTT. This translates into CASSVRTGGITDTQYF.

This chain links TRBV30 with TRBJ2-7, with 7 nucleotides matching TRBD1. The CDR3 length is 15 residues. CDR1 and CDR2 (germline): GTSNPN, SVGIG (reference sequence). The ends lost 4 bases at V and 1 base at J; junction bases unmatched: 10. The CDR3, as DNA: TGTGCCTGGACCCCGGAGACAGGGATGTCCTACGAGCAGTACTTC. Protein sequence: CAWTPETGMSYEQYF.

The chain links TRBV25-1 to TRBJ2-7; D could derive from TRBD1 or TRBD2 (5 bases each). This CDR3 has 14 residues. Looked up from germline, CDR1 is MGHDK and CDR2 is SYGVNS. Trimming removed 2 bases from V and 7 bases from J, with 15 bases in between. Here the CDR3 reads CASSEPRDQREQYF. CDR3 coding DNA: TGTGCCAGCAGTGAACCCCGGGACCAGAGGGAGCAGTACTTC.

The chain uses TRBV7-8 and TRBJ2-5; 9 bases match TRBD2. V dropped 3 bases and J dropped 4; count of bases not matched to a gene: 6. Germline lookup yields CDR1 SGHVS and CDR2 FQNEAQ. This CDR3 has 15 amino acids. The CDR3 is CASSFIAGVGETQYF. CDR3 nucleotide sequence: TGTGCCAGCAGCTTTATAGCGGGGGTGGGAGAGACCCAGTACTTC.

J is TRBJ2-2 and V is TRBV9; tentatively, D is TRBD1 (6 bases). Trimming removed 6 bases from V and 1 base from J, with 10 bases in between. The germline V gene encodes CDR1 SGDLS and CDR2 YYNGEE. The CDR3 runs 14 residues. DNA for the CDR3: TGTGCCAGCATCCCGGGACAGAACACCGGGGAGCTGTTTTTT. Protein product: CASIPGQNTGELFF. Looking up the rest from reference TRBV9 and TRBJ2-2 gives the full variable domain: DSGVTQTPKHLITATGQRVTLRCSPRSGDLSVYWYQQSLDQGLQFLIQYYNGEERAKGNILERFSAQQFPDLHSELNLSSLELGDSALYFCASIPGQNTGELFFGEGSRLTVL.

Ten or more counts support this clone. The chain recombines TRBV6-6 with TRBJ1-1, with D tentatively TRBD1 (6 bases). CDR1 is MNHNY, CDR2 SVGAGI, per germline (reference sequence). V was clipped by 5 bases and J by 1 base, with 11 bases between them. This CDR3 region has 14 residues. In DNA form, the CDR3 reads TGTGCCAGCAGTGCTCCGGGACAGAACACTGAAGCTTTCTTT. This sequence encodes CASSAPGQNTEAFF.

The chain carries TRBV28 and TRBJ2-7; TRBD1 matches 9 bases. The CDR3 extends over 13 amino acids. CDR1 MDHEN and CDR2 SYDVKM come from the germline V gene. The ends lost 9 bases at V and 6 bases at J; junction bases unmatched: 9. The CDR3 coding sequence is TGTGCCAGTACCGGGACAGGGAGGGCCGAGCAGTACTTC. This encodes CASTGTGRAEQYF.

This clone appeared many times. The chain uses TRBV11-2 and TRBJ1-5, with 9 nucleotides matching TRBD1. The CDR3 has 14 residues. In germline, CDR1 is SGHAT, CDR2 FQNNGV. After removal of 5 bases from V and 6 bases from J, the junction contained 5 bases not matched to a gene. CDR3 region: CASSADRGCQPQHF. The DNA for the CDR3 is TGTGCCAGCAGCGCGGACAGGGGCTGTCAGCCCCAGCATTTT.

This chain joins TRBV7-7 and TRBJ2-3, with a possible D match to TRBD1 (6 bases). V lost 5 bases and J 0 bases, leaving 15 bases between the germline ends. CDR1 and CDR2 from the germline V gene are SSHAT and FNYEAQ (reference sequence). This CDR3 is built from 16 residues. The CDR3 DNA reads TGTGCCAGCAGCCCAGACACAGGGTATAGCACAGATACGCAGTATTTT. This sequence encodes CASSPDTGYSTDTQYF.